This TCR beta chain stems from a study of glioma-infiltrating T cells after dendritic cell vaccination. Looking at the study overall: Dendritic cell vaccination trial patients had either newly diagnosed or recurrent glioblastoma.

Assay: immunoSEQ multiplex PCR; the TCRdb copy retains only in-frame clones and omits some. The table lists over 90,000 clones, 80% of them singletons. The CDR3 has 15 amino acids. V lost 4 bases and J 4 bases, leaving 15 bases between the germline ends. The germline V gene encodes CDR1 SGHRS and CDR2 YFSETQ. Stated time point: after dendritic cell vaccination, including at tumor progression/relapse. No glioblastoma patient carried an isocitrate dehydrogenase mutation. A few counts support this clone. The specimen comprised blood, sampled after dendritic cell vaccination. V is TRBV5-1 and J is TRBJ2-1; maybe TRBD1 (5 bases). This clonotype originated in a human donor with glioblastoma. CDR3 nucleotides: TGCGCCAGCAGCCTCGACAGAGACCTTTACAATGAGCAGTTCTTC. Protein: CASSLDRDLYNEQFF.